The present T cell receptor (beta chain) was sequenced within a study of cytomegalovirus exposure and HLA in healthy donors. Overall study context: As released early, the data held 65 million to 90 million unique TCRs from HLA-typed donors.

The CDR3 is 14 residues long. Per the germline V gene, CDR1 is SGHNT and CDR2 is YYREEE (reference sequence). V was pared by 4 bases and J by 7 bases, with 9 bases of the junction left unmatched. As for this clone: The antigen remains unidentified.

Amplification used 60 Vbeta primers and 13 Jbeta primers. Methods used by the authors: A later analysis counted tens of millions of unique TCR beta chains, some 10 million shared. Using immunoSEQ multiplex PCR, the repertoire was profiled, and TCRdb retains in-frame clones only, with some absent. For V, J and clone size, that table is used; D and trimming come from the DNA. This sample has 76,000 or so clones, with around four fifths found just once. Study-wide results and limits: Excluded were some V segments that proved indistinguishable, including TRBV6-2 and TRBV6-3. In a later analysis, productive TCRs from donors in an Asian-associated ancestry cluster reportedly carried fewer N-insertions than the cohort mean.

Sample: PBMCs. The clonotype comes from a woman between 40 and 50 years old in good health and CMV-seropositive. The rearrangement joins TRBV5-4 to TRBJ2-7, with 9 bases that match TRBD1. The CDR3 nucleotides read TGTGCCAGCAGCCACCGGGACAGGGTCGGGGAGCAGTACTTC. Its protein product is CASSHRDRVGEQYF.